These 15 T cell receptor beta chains originate from one sample sequenced in a study of blood T cell repertoires in COVID-19. The table came from immunoSEQ multiplex PCR; TCRdb's copy has only in-frame clones and leaves some out. The data contain around 360,000 clones, over 75% of them singletons. The sequenced sample consisted of peripheral blood. The source is a woman aged 30 to 39 with COVID-19, enrolled during active disease.

The rearrangement uses TRBV24-1 and TRBJ2-5; the D gene is possibly TRBD2 (5 bases). CDR1 is KGHDR, CDR2 SFDVKD, per germline. The germline V and J ends were trimmed by 12 bases and 0 bases, with 13 bases remaining between them. CDR3 length: 13 amino acids. The CDR3: CAATKADQETQYF. The CDR3 nucleotides read TGTGCCGCAACAAAAGCGGACCAAGAGACCCAGTACTTC.

V usage is TRBV18 and J usage is TRBJ2-1; 7 nucleotides align to TRBD2. The junction had 8 bases not matched to a gene; V was cut back by 2 bases and J by 4 bases. This CDR3 is built from 16 residues. In germline, CDR1 is KGHSH, CDR2 LQKENI. CDR3 protein: CASSPTSGVDYNEQFF. The CDR3 bases are TGTGCCAGCTCACCAACGAGCGGGGTCGATTACAATGAGCAGTTCTTC. The whole variable domain, filled in from reference TRBV18 and TRBJ2-1, reads NAGVMQNPRHLVRRRGQEARLRCSPMKGHSHVYWYRQLPEEGLKFMVYLQKENIIDESGMPKERFSAEFPKEGPSILRIQQVVRGDSAAYFCASSPTSGVDYNEQFFGPGTRLTVL.

This clone was seen just once. The chain uses TRBV7-2 and TRBJ2-2, with D perhaps matching TRBD2 (5 bases). The V gene's germline CDR1 is SGHTA and CDR2 FQGNSA. V lost 5 bases and J lost 4, with 17 bases in between. The CDR3 runs to 16 residues. The CDR3 region has the DNA TGTGCCAGCAGCCCCGAGTTAGGGAGCGGCACCGGGGAGCTGTTTTTT. This encodes CASSPELGSGTGELFF. Drawing the rest from reference TRBV7-2 and TRBJ2-2, the complete variable domain is GAGVSQSPSNKVTEKGKDVELRCDPISGHTALYWYRQSLGQGLEFLIYFQGNSAPDKSGLPSDRFSAERTGGSVSTLTIQRTQQEDSAVYLCASSPELGSGTGELFFGEGSRLTVL.

A single count supports this clone. The CDR3, as DNA: TGCAGTGCTAGTTTATCGGGAGCGGGTAATGAGCAGTTCTTC. The encoded protein is CSASLSGAGNEQFF. V is TRBV20-1 and J is TRBJ2-1, with a possible D match to TRBD2 (6 bases). V was pared by 3 bases and J by 7 bases, with 16 bases between. Per the germline V gene, CDR1 is DFQATT and CDR2 is SNEGSKA (reference sequence). The CDR3 runs 14 residues.

This chain uses TRBV30 with TRBJ2-7; the match to TRBD1 covers 10 bases. The length of the CDR3 is 13 residues. The germline V gene encodes CDR1 GTSNPN and CDR2 SVGIG (reference sequence). After removal of 3 bases from V and 5 bases from J, the junction contained 4 bases not matched to a gene. CDR3 coding DNA: TGTGCCTGGAGGGGACAGGGGTCCGACGAGCAGTACTTC. Encoded protein: CAWRGQGSDEQYF.

This clone has a count of ten or more. This chain joins TRBV29-1 and TRBJ2-3; 10 nucleotides align to TRBD2. After removal of 7 bases from V and 5 bases from J, the junction contained 12 bases not matched to a gene. This CDR3 region has 15 residues. Germline loops: CDR1 SQVTM, CDR2 ANQGSEA. This CDR3 is CSADSSGSGLDTQYF. In nucleotides, the CDR3 is TGCAGCGCCGATTCTAGCGGGAGCGGACTAGATACGCAGTATTTT.

The DNA of the CDR3 is TGTGCCTGGAGTGGGCAGAACTACAATGAGCAGTTCTTC. Translated, it gives CAWSGQNYNEQFF. The rearrangement joins TRBV30 to TRBJ2-1; no clear D gene. Looked up from germline, CDR1 is GTSNPN and CDR2 is SVGIG (reference sequence). V dropped 1 base and J dropped 3 bases, with 7 bases sitting between them. The CDR3 is made up of 13 amino acids.

This clone was seen a single time. This chain links TRBV5-1 with TRBJ2-2, with 8 bases matching TRBD1. V trimming: 4 bases; J trimming: 5 bases; junction bases outside the gene matches: 10. The CDR3 covers 16 residues. Germline CDR1 and CDR2: SGHRS and YFSETQ. CDR3 sequence reads: CASSNFDRGGTGELFF. CDR3 in DNA: TGCGCCAGCAGCAACTTCGACAGGGGTGGGACCGGGGAGCTGTTTTTT.

This clone was seen a handful of times. The chain joins TRBV24-1 to TRBJ2-3; D call uncertain. V was cut by 9 bases and J by 2 bases, with 11 bases left in between. In germline, CDR1 is KGHDR, CDR2 SFDVKD. This CDR3 has 13 residues. DNA of the CDR3: TGTGCCACCCTCGGTCGAAACACAGATACGCAGTATTTT. Its translation is CATLGRNTDTQYF.

This sequence joins TRBV2 and TRBJ2-1; TRBD1 might be the D (6 bases). Trimming cost V 8 bases and J 0 bases, with 11 bases left between them. The CDR3 spans 14 residues. CDR1 and CDR2 (germline): SNHLY, FYNNEI. This CDR3 reads CASAGDGSYNEQFF. CDR3 in DNA: TGTGCCAGCGCAGGGGACGGCTCCTACAATGAGCAGTTCTTC. Full variable domain (missing parts from reference TRBV2 and TRBJ2-1): EPEVTQTPSHQVTQMGQEVILRCVPISNHLYFYWYRQILGQKVEFLVSFYNNEISEKSEIFDDQFSVERPDGSNFTLKIRSTKLEDSAMYFCASAGDGSYNEQFFGPGTRLTVL.

The chain carries TRBV6-2 or TRBV6-3 and TRBJ1-5, with D possibly TRBD1 on 5 matching bases. Trimming stripped 3 bases from V and 4 bases from J, with 16 bases between. The CDR3 totals 16 residues. The germline CDR1 and CDR2 sequences are MNHEY and SVGEGT. CDR3 loop: CASSYNRFSLNQPQHF. Here the CDR3 DNA reads TGTGCCAGCAGTTATAACAGGTTTTCGCTTAATCAGCCCCAGCATTTT.

This clone was detected only once. This rearrangement joins TRBV7-9 to TRBJ2-1; 13 nucleotides line up with TRBD2. The CDR3 runs to 17 residues. Germline CDR1 and CDR2: SEHNR and FQNEAQ (reference sequence). Germline trimming cut 1 base from V and 6 bases from J; bases unmatched to any gene: 6. The CDR3 here is CASSLGFRTSGSNEQFF. CDR3 sequence (DNA): TGTGCCAGCAGCTTAGGTTTCCGGACTAGCGGGAGCAATGAGCAGTTCTTC.

This clone was counted ten times or more. The rearrangement links TRBV28 to TRBJ1-2, with 8 nucleotides matching TRBD1. The CDR3 covers 14 residues. Unmatched junction bases numbered 11, after V lost 6 bases and J lost 8 bases. The germline gives CDR1 MDHEN, CDR2 SYDVKM. Here the CDR3 reads CASREARGLGGYTF. The DNA of the CDR3 is TGTGCCAGCAGAGAGGCCAGGGGGCTAGGGGGCTACACCTTC.

The V gene is TRBV28, the J gene TRBJ2-2; D remains ambiguous. The CDR3 contains 10 residues. CDR1 is MDHEN, CDR2 SYDVKM, per germline. Deletions cut 11 bases from V and 7 bases from J, with 8 bases between. DNA of the CDR3: TGTGCCCCTACGGGCGGGGAGCTGTTTTTT. Its protein product is CAPTGGELFF.

The J gene is TRBJ1-5, the V gene TRBV19; TRBD1 is a possible D gene (5 bases). The germline CDR1 and CDR2 sequences are LNHDA and SQIVND (reference sequence). The CDR3 has 13 amino acids. V was shortened by 8 bases and J by 3 bases, with 11 bases between the two germline ends. CDR3 residues: CASAGHPNQPQHF. The CDR3 DNA is TGTGCCAGTGCCGGACATCCCAATCAGCCCCAGCATTTT. Combining the CDR3 with reference TRBV19 and TRBJ1-5 gives the whole variable domain DGGITQSPKYLFRKEGQNVTLSCEQNLNHDAMYWYRQDPGQGLRLIYYSQIVNDFQKGDIAEGYSVSREKKESFPLTVTSAQKNPTAFYLCASAGHPNQPQHFGDGTRLSIL.